A single sample gave rise to the 24 T cell receptor beta chains below, sequenced in a study of T and B cells in COVID-19 patients. Multiplex PCR with BIOMED2 TRB-A/B primer pools amplified TRB rearrangements. TCRdb redid the calling of the multiplex PCR reads with MiXCR, one entry per CDR3 protein. The data hold some 21,000 distinct CDR3 sequences, with about 31% observed a single time. TRB was amplified from approximately 250-500 ng of blood genomic DNA. Material for sequencing was blood. Source of these receptors: a human donor who had recovered from COVID-19.

The chain carries TRBV2 and TRBJ1-4; D perhaps matches TRBD1 (5 bases). CDR3 length: 14 amino acids. The germline gives CDR1 SNHLY, CDR2 FYNNEI. Trimming cost V 8 bases and J 8 bases, with 18 bases left between them. This CDR3 is CASALMRSGEKLFF. DNA for the CDR3: TGTGCCAGCGCCCTCATGAGGTCAGGGGAAAAACTGTTTTTT.

The rearrangement uses TRBV6-5 and TRBJ1-6; D remains ambiguous. CDR3 size: 14 residues. V shed 5 bases and J shed 4 bases, with 9 bases lying between them. Germline V gives CDR1 MNHEY, CDR2 SVGAGI. The CDR3 nucleotides read TGTGCCAGCAGTGGGAGGAGTTATAATTCACCCCTCCACTTT. It encodes CASSGRSYNSPLHF.

The chain links TRBV12-3 or TRBV12-4 to TRBJ2-1; D uncertain. The CDR3 length is 11 residues. V was cut by 3 bases and J by 7 bases, with 4 bases left in between. In DNA, the CDR3 is TGTGCCAGCAGTTTGCGGAATGAGCAGTTCTTC. Its translation is CASSLRNEQFF.

V is TRBV5-4 and J is TRBJ1-1; the D gene is possibly TRBD1 (6 bases). V lost 4 bases to trimming and J lost 0 bases, with 25 bases between them. The CDR3 covers 19 residues. Germline CDR1 and CDR2: SGHNT and YYREEE (reference sequence). CDR3 DNA: TGTGCCAGCAGCCTTACTCGACAGGCCGACCGCATGATGAACACTGAAGCTTTCTTT. Translating gives CASSLTRQADRMMNTEAFF. The full variable domain, rest sourced from reference TRBV5-4 and TRBJ1-1, is ETGVTQSPTHLIKTRGQQVTLRCSSQSGHNTVSWYQQALGQGPQFIFQYYREEENGRGNFPPRFSGLQFPNYSSELNVNALELDDSALYLCASSLTRQADRMMNTEAFFGQGTRLTVV.

This clonotype came up many times. The chain has TRBV18 and TRBJ2-1; 7 bases fit TRBD1. The CDR3 has 13 residues. With V trimmed by 4 bases and J by 8 bases, 5 bases remained unmatched. Germline CDR1 reads KGHSH; CDR2 reads LQKENI. Written as DNA, the CDR3 is TGTGCCAGCTCACGCAGACAGGGTGATGAGCAGTTCTTC. Its protein product is CASSRRQGDEQFF.

This rearrangement joins TRBV6-1 to TRBJ2-2; 7 bases agree with TRBD1. The trim removed 6 bases at V and 8 bases at J, leaving 9 bases unmatched. There are 14 residues in the CDR3. CDR1 and CDR2 (germline): MNHNS, SASEGT. As DNA, the CDR3 is TGTGCCAGCAGCGAACAGGGGTTATTAGGGGAGCTGTTTTTT. Protein: CASSEQGLLGELFF.

Of note for this clonotype: This may be a read error, as it is one base from a much larger clone. V is TRBV6-5 and J is TRBJ2-7; tentative D call: TRBD2 (6 bases). In germline, CDR1 is MNHEY, CDR2 SVGAGI. The V gene lost 4 bases and the J gene lost 7 bases, with 17 bases spanning the gap. This CDR3 spans 14 amino acids. The CDR3 sequence is CASSLGRGSGEQYF. The CDR3, as DNA: TGTGCCAGCAGTTTAGGACGGGGGAGTGGAGAGCAGTACTTC.

This clonotype was detected only once. The chain links TRBV24-1 to TRBJ1-1; 7 bases match TRBD1. Germline loops: CDR1 KGHDR, CDR2 SFDVKD. J was trimmed by 4 bases and V by 9 bases; bases with no gene match: 7. This CDR3 region has 13 residues. The CDR3 coding sequence is TGTGCCACCCGTTACCAGGGGGGCACTGAAGCTTTCTTT. Protein product: CATRYQGGTEAFF.

The chain joins TRBV6-4 to TRBJ2-1; 7 bases are shared with TRBD2. There are 14 residues in the CDR3. The germline CDR1 and CDR2 sequences are MRHNA and SNTAGT. J lost 4 bases, V lost 3 bases, and 3 bases had no gene match. The CDR3 here is CASSEASGYNEQFF. The CDR3 nucleotides are TGTGCCAGCAGTGAGGCTAGCGGATACAATGAGCAGTTCTTC.

This chain joins TRBV15 and TRBJ1-1; D is unresolved. The CDR3 has 15 residues. Trimming cost V 2 bases and J 0 bases, with 10 bases left between them. CDR1 and CDR2 (germline): LNHNV, YYDKDF (reference sequence). The DNA for the CDR3 is TGTGCCACCAGCAGACCGCTCGGGGTGAACACTGAAGCTTTCTTT. Protein product: CATSRPLGVNTEAFF. Full variable domain (rest looked up from reference TRBV15 and TRBJ1-1): DAMVIQNPRYQVTQFGKPVTLSCSQTLNHNVMYWYQQKSSQAPKLLFHYYDKDFNNEADTPDNFQSRRPNTSFCFLDIRSPGLGDTAMYLCATSRPLGVNTEAFFGQGTRLTVV.

The chain has TRBV18 and TRBJ1-1; D gene ambiguous. Germline assignment: CDR1 KGHSH and CDR2 LQKENI. This CDR3 comprises 15 residues. V gave up 3 bases and J gave up 1 base, with 12 bases separating them. CDR3 protein: CASSPGGPTNTEAFF. CDR3 DNA: TGTGCCAGCTCACCTGGAGGACCGACGAACACTGAAGCTTTCTTT.

This sequence joins TRBV6-2 or TRBV6-3 and TRBJ2-5, with a possible D match to TRBD2 (6 bases). The CDR3 runs 13 residues. The ends were cut back, 6 bases at V and 7 bases at J, with 15 bases in the middle. The germline CDR1 and CDR2 sequences are MNHEY and SVGEGT. The CDR3 loop reads CASSTGDVGTQYF. The CDR3 DNA reads TGTGCCAGCAGCACGGGGGACGTGGGGACCCAGTACTTC.

This clonotype was observed a few times. The chain couples TRBV6-6 to TRBJ2-4; weak D call: TRBD1 (5 bases). This CDR3 is 13 amino acids long. The ends were cut back, 7 bases at V and 2 bases at J, with 9 bases in the middle. Germline values: CDR1 MNHNY, CDR2 SVGAGI (reference sequence). The CDR3 region is CASTSGSKNIQYF. The CDR3 nucleotides read TGTGCCAGCACCTCAGGGTCCAAAAACATTCAGTACTTC.

This clonotype was seen only a few times. The chain employs TRBV5-1 and TRBJ2-2, with TRBD2 matching over 11 bases. This CDR3 is 19 amino acids long. Looked up from germline, CDR1 is SGHRS and CDR2 is YFSETQ. Germline trimming cut 4 bases from V and 3 bases from J; bases unmatched to any gene: 14. DNA of the CDR3: TGCGCCAGCAGCCGATACGGATCCGGGACTAGCGGACACACCGGGGAGCTGTTTTTT. Protein: CASSRYGSGTSGHTGELFF.

DNA of the CDR3: TGTGCCAGCAGCTTAGTGGGGGTTGGAGGGGTGTACGAGCAGTACTTC. This codes for CASSLVGVGGVYEQYF. The rearrangement joins TRBV11-1 to TRBJ2-7, with D possibly matching TRBD2 (6 bases). V lost 1 base and J lost 4, with 17 bases in between. Germline V gene data show CDR1 as SGHAT and CDR2 as FQDESV (reference sequence). The CDR3 sequence is 16 residues long.

For this clonotype: Germline is not matched at one junction end, which may reflect a read error. V gene TRBV7-9 combines with J gene TRBJ2-3, with D perhaps matching TRBD1 (5 bases). The CDR3 runs to 13 residues. Germline CDR1 and CDR2: SEHNR and FQNEAQ (reference sequence). CDR3 region: CARSRQNTDTQYF. The CDR3 DNA follows: TGTGCCCGCAGCCGACAGAACACAGATACGCAGTATTTT. Together with reference TRBV7-9 and TRBJ2-3, the CDR3 gives the full variable domain: DTGVSQNPRHKITKRGQNVTFRCDPISEHNRLYWYRQTLGQGPEFLTYFQNEAQLEKSRLLSDRFSAERPKGSFSTLEIQRTEQGDSAMYLCARSRQNTDTQYFGPGTRLTVL.

This rearrangement joins TRBV5-1 to TRBJ2-7; D is ambiguous. From germline, CDR1 is SGHRS and CDR2 YFSETQ. This CDR3 spans 14 amino acids. V lost 3 bases to trimming and J lost 5 bases, with 15 bases between them. The DNA for the CDR3 is TGCGCCAGCAGCTCCCTGCGGATGACCCACGAGCAGTACTTC. Translation gives CASSSLRMTHEQYF.

In this sample, this clonotype turned up a few times. The chain recombines TRBV6-5 with TRBJ1-5; possibly TRBD1 for D (5 bases). V dropped 5 bases and J dropped 3 bases, with 17 bases sitting between them. The CDR3 runs 16 residues. Germline CDR1 reads MNHEY; CDR2 reads SVGAGI. The CDR3: CASSEAPSQVNQPQHF. CDR3 DNA: TGTGCCAGCAGTGAAGCGCCGTCACAGGTCAATCAGCCCCAGCATTTT.

This clonotype was picked up a small number of times. This chain joins TRBV6-1 and TRBJ1-3, with D hard to call. Deletions cut 0 bases from V and 0 bases from J, with 9 bases between. Germline-derived CDR1 and CDR2 are MNHNS and SASEGT. The length of the CDR3 is 16 residues. CDR3 in amino acids: CASSEAPGDSGNTIYF. For the CDR3, the DNA is TGTGCCAGCAGTGAAGCGCCGGGAGACTCTGGAAACACCATATATTTT.

This clonotype is deemed medium-sized. The chain recombines TRBV19 with TRBJ2-7, with TRBD2 matching over 13 bases. The CDR3 spans 15 residues. The V segment lost 4 bases and the J segment 4 bases; nucleotides outside the gene matches: 4. From germline, CDR1 is LNHDA and CDR2 SQIVND (reference sequence). The CDR3, as DNA: TGTGCCAGTAGTACCCAACTAGCGGGGGGGTACGAGCAGTACTTC. Its protein is CASSTQLAGGYEQYF.

This clonotype is medium-sized. V and J are TRBV11-3 and TRBJ2-5, with D possibly TRBD1 on 6 matching bases. Per the germline V gene, CDR1 is SGHNT and CDR2 is YENEEA. The ends were cut back, 0 bases at V and 2 bases at J, with 10 bases in the middle. CDR3 length: 15 amino acids. The CDR3 spells CASSLDWTDQETQYF. CDR3 coding DNA: TGTGCCAGCAGCTTAGACTGGACAGATCAAGAGACCCAGTACTTC.

Sample share makes this clonotype medium-sized (0.01 to 0.1%). The chain combines TRBV6-5 with TRBJ2-7; 7 bases are shared with TRBD1. CDR3 length equals 14 residues. Germline values: CDR1 MNHEY, CDR2 SVGAGI. J lost 4 bases, V lost 2 bases, and 5 bases had no gene match. The CDR3 reads CASSYQTGMYEQYF. CDR3 nucleotides: TGTGCCAGCAGTTACCAGACAGGGATGTACGAGCAGTACTTC.

This clonotype showed up many times. The CDR3 DNA reads as TGTGCCAGCGGAAAACAGGGGGCCGAGCAGTACTTC. Residues: CASGKQGAEQYF. The rearrangement links TRBV11-3 to TRBJ2-7; the match to TRBD1 covers 9 bases. Germline-derived CDR1 and CDR2 are SGHNT and YENEEA. This CDR3 has 12 amino acids. Trimming removed 8 bases from V and 6 bases from J; junction bases left unmatched: 5. The complete variable domain, with remaining parts taken from reference TRBV11-3 and TRBJ2-7, reads EAGVVQSPRYKIIEKKQPVAFWCNPISGHNTLYWYLQNLGQGPELLIRYENEEAVDDSQLPKDRFSAERLKGVDSTLKIQPAELGDSAVYLCASGKQGAEQYFGPGTRLTVT.

This chain joins TRBV6-5 and TRBJ2-1, with D possibly being TRBD1 or TRBD2 (6 bases each). This CDR3 is built from 15 residues. CDR1 MNHEY and CDR2 SVGAGI come from the germline V gene. V lost 8 bases, J lost 7 bases, and 21 bases lay in between. The CDR3 coding sequence is TGTGCCAGCGTGGGGGGCAACCTCCATACGAATGAGCAGTTCTTC. Protein: CASVGGNLHTNEQFF.